Included here is one T cell receptor (beta chain) sequence, with context. Its antigen is not known. The method was immunoSEQ multiplex PCR; TCRdb's version includes in-frame clones alone and lacks a portion of them. The sample contains around 97,000 clones, about 90% of which appear only once. These data belong to a study of OX40 agonist ivuxolimab in advanced cancers. Study context: Ivuxolimab is a fully human IgG2 antibody that activates OX40 (CD134). Two cutaneous melanoma patients and one hepatocellular carcinoma patient, three in all, had partial responses.

Findings and limits, study-wide: At 0.1 to 3.0 mg/kg, clonal expansion of CD4+ and CD8+ blood T cells had occurred by week 6.

This sequence was found in an adult with an advanced solid tumor such as melanoma, head and neck, liver or kidney cancer. Sample: CD4+ or CD8+ T cells sorted from blood, taken in a trial of the OX40 agonist ivuxolimab.

CDR3 in DNA: TGTGCCAGCAGCTTATTGGGGCTAGCGGGAGTAAATGAGCAGTTCTTC. Protein: CASSLLGLAGVNEQFF. The gene calls are TRBV11-2 and TRBJ2-1, with TRBD2 matching 10 bases. Germline V gives CDR1 SGHAT, CDR2 FQNNGV. The CDR3 is 16 amino acids. With 2 bases clipped from V and 7 bases from J, the junction kept 8 bases outside the gene matches.